Described below is a single T cell receptor beta chain sequence and its context. Other DNA sequences within the sample encode an identical CDR3. The data originate from a study of blood T cell repertoires in COVID-19. At the level of the study: Sites in the United States, Italy and Spain provided acute and convalescent COVID-19 samples. In each case, the material was cDNA or gDNA derived from T cells, B-cell-depleted T cells, or PBMCs.

The V gene's germline CDR1 is GTSNPN and CDR2 SVGIG (reference sequence). The CDR3 length is 14 residues. Trimming at V came to 0 bases and at J to 1 base, leaving 1 base not matched to a gene. Authors' processing steps: Amplification from reference gene primers served as the basis for estimated nucleated cell counts. Produced via immunoSEQ multiplex PCR; TCRdb's table is partial and in-frame only. The DNA gave D and trimming, while V, J and clone size come from that table. The table lists 150,000 to 200,000 clones, 85% to 90% of them singletons, with roughly 0.95% in the top ten. Specimen: peripheral blood. The TCR originated in a young man with acute or convalescent COVID-19. The chain recombines TRBV30 with TRBJ1-1, with TRBD1 matching 8 bases. The CDR3 is CAWSVQGGNTEAFF. The CDR3 DNA sequence: TGTGCCTGGAGTGTACAGGGGGGGAACACTGAAGCTTTCTTT. Supplemented by reference TRBV30 and TRBJ1-1, the full variable domain reads SQTIHQWPATLVQPVGSPLSLECTVEGTSNPNLYWYRQAAGRGLQLLFYSVGIGQISSEVPQNLSASRPQDRQFILSSKKLLLSDSGFYLCAWSVQGGNTEAFFGQGTRLTVV.